This T cell receptor beta chain stems from a study of blood T cell repertoires in COVID-19. For the study at large: The United States, Italy and Spain provided the acute and convalescent COVID-19 samples. PBMCs, B-cell-depleted T cells, or T cells provided the cDNA or gDNA that made up the material.

In the source study's methods: Estimation of nucleated cell counts was performed using reference gene primer amplification. Some clones are missing from TCRdb's copy, which holds only in-frame ones; the method was immunoSEQ multiplex PCR. That table gives V, J and clone size, and the DNA gave D and trimming. The sample has some 70,000 clones, 65% to 90% seen once; the top ten hold 2.5% to 3%. The CDR3 is made up of 15 amino acids. With 4 bases clipped from V and 5 bases from J, the junction kept 6 bases outside the gene matches. Per the germline V gene, CDR1 is KGHDR and CDR2 is SFDVKD. The sample taken for sequencing was peripheral blood. The rearrangement joins TRBV24-1 to TRBJ2-3, with TRBD2 matching over 9 bases. This TCR derives from a man of 80 years or more with acute or convalescent COVID-19. The CDR3 sequence is CATSDGGRAGDTQYF. The CDR3 DNA reads TGTGCCACCAGTGACGGCGGGAGGGCCGGAGATACGCAGTATTTT.